This TCR beta chain was recovered during a study of blood T cells in healthy people across ages. Study conclusions and caveats: Investigators treated diversity estimates from one million T cells as underestimates. Both higher diversity and more naive CD4+ cells marked long-lived donors when set against aged donors.

Primers used in a second PCR of roughly 6 to 12 cycles were a sample-barcoded 5' primer and a J-beta primer mix. In TCRdb, the 5' RACE reads were re-called with MiXCR into one record per CDR3 protein. This sample has 500,000 to 700,000 distinct CDR3 sequences; roughly 30% occur once, and the top ten carry about 15%. This clonotype occurred a few times. Its antigen is not identified. CDR1 KGHDR and CDR2 SFDVKD come from the germline V gene. There are 16 residues in the CDR3. The V and J ends lost 4 bases and 5 bases, in that order; junction bases with no gene match: 4. This TCR was recovered from a woman older than 75 in good health. The sequencing input was blood. The chain recombines TRBV24-1 with TRBJ2-1; 13 nucleotides align to TRBD2. Here the CDR3 DNA reads TGTGCCACCAGTGACACTAGCGGGGGGGGCAACAATGAGCAGTTCTTC. Its translation: CATSDTSGGGNNEQFF.